This T cell receptor beta chain came from a study of blood T cell repertoires in COVID-19. Background on the study: Spain, Italy and the United States supplied samples that represented acute and convalescent COVID-19. PBMCs, B-cell-depleted T cells, or T cells provided the cDNA or gDNA that made up the material.

Using immunoSEQ multiplex PCR, the repertoire was profiled, and TCRdb retains in-frame clones only, with some absent. The data show about 180,000 clones, with 80% to 90% seen just once and less than 2% held by the top ten. Between the trimmed V and J ends, which lost 5 bases and 4 bases, there was a span of 16 bases. CDR1 and CDR2 from the germline V gene are SGHRS and YFSETQ. The CDR3 is made up of 15 amino acids. This sequence originates from a man younger than 35 who had recovered from COVID-19. The genes are TRBV5-1 and TRBJ1-5, with a possible D match to TRBD1 (6 bases). The sequencing input was peripheral blood. CDR3 sequence (DNA): TGCGCCAGCAGTACAGGGTCGGGGCAGAATCAGCCCCAGCATTTT. This gives the protein CASSTGSGQNQPQHF.